One and the same sample provided the 14 T cell receptor beta chains below, sequenced in a study of T cell clones after liver transplantation (dated by TCRdb to between 2018 and 2021). This specimen's time point label, interpreted: pre-transplant. Library method: the immunoSEQ multiplex PCR assay. Here the immuneACCESS table is served through TCRdb, limited to in-frame sequences with V and J called. Missing clones are a known gap in these copies; in checked studies unresolved V genes cover under half, and the rest lacks a known reason. Here the sample has tens of thousands of clones; roughly nine tenths occur a single time. In total, the top ten clones hold less than 3.5% of the sample. The input for sequencing was CD4+ T cells from blood, taken before liver transplant. The receptors stem from a human donor who received a liver transplant.

V usage is TRBV19 and J usage is TRBJ2-1, with 13 bases aligning to TRBD2. V shed 2 bases, J shed 4 bases, and the junction held 2 bases outside the gene matches. The CDR3 spans 16 residues. Germline-derived CDR1 and CDR2 are LNHDA and SQIVND (reference sequence). CDR3 sequence: CASSIRLAGGYNEQFF. DNA for the CDR3: TGTGCCAGTAGTATAAGACTAGCGGGGGGATACAATGAGCAGTTCTTC.

This clone has just one count. The rearrangement uses TRBV15 and TRBJ2-7; a possible D gene is TRBD1 (6 bases). The CDR3 is made up of 15 amino acids. The V gene lost 5 bases and the J gene lost 5 bases, with 19 bases spanning the gap. Germline values: CDR1 LNHNV, CDR2 YYDKDF (reference sequence). The CDR3 bases are TGTGCCACCAGCGTCCGGGACACCCTTCGGAACGAGCAGTACTTC. It is translated as CATSVRDTLRNEQYF.

This clone showed up just once. The DNA of the CDR3 is TGTGCCAGCAGTGAAGCAGGGCGGGGATTTTACAATGAGCAGTTCTTC. It yields the protein CASSEAGRGFYNEQFF. The chain carries TRBV6-1 and TRBJ2-1; D is possibly TRBD2 (6 bases). Germline CDR1 reads MNHNS; CDR2 reads SASEGT. This CDR3 is 16 amino acids long. With 0 bases removed from V and 4 bases from J, the gap between germline ends came to 13 bases.

This clone was seen just once. CDR3 region: CASSTTGGRDYIQYF. The CDR3 DNA reads TGTGCCAGCAGTACAACAGGGGGCCGAGACTACATTCAGTACTTC. The chain combines TRBV28 with TRBJ2-4; the match to TRBD1 covers 9 bases. V trimming: 5 bases; J trimming: 8 bases; junction bases outside the gene matches: 10. Germline CDR1 MDHEN, CDR2 SYDVKM. The CDR3 loop spans 15 amino acids.

This clone was seen just once. The V gene is TRBV5-8, the J gene TRBJ2-3; D is undetermined. The CDR3 has 15 residues. Per germline, CDR1 SGHTS and CDR2 YDEGEE. V lost 4 bases, J lost 3 bases, and 15 bases lay in between. This CDR3 reads CASSPGRVRTDTQYF. The CDR3 DNA is TGTGCCAGCAGCCCGGGCCGCGTTCGGACAGATACGCAGTATTTT.

The chain employs TRBV6-1 and TRBJ2-7; 9 bases map to TRBD1. Germline assignment: CDR1 MNHNS and CDR2 SASEGT. After removal of 0 bases from V and 3 bases from J, the junction contained 15 bases not matched to a gene. This CDR3 is 19 amino acids long. The CDR3 region has the DNA TGTGCCAGCAGTGAAGCGCTTCGGGGTTTGGGGACAGGGAACTACGAGCAGTACTTC. Translation gives CASSEALRGLGTGNYEQYF.

The genes are TRBV6-5 and TRBJ2-7; TRBD1 agrees at 7 bases. CDR1 is MNHEY and CDR2 is SVGAGI in the germline V gene. The CDR3 covers 14 residues. Losses at the gene ends were 5 bases for V and 2 bases for J; bases not matched to a gene: 6. In DNA, the CDR3 is TGTGCCAGCAGTAGGGGGACAGCGACCTACGAGCAGTACTTC. It encodes CASSRGTATYEQYF.

The chain joins TRBV18 to TRBJ1-3; D may be TRBD1 (6 bases). This CDR3 has 17 amino acids. Germline V gene data show CDR1 as KGHSH and CDR2 as LQKENI. The ends were cut back, 2 bases at V and 0 bases at J, with 14 bases in the middle. CDR3 sequence: CASSPSGATSSGNTIYF. The CDR3 DNA is TGTGCCAGCTCACCATCAGGGGCCACAAGCTCTGGAAACACCATATATTTT.

CDR3 residues: CASNKDRDTQYF. CDR3 sequence (DNA): TGTGCCAGCAATAAAGACCGCGATACCCAGTACTTC. V gene TRBV2 combines with J gene TRBJ2-5; D is ambiguous. The length of the CDR3 is 12 residues. Germline CDR1 SNHLY, CDR2 FYNNEI. V gave up 7 bases and J gave up 8 bases, with 14 bases separating them.

The CDR3 spells CASSGSGYEQYF. For the CDR3, the DNA is TGTGCCAGCAGTGGTAGTGGCTACGAGCAGTACTTC. The chain carries TRBV2 and TRBJ2-7; D unclear. CDR1 SNHLY and CDR2 FYNNEI come from the germline V gene. The CDR3 has 12 amino acids. Trimming left V 4 bases short and J 3 bases short, with 7 bases between.

The chain combines TRBV5-6 with TRBJ2-1; a possible D gene is TRBD2 (6 bases). The V end lost 0 bases, the J end lost 0 bases, and 13 bases lay between the germline ends. Germline CDR1 reads SGHDT; CDR2 reads YYEEEE. This CDR3 region has 17 residues. As DNA, the CDR3 is TGTGCCAGCAGCTTGGTTAGCGGACAAAGCTCCTACAATGAGCAGTTCTTC. Translation gives CASSLVSGQSSYNEQFF.

This chain uses TRBV2 with TRBJ1-1; D gene ambiguous. Germline V CDR1 and CDR2: SNHLY, FYNNEI. The CDR3 length is 15 residues. The V end lost 1 base, the J end lost 4 bases, and 13 bases lay between the germline ends. CDR3 sequence reads: CASSEGRTGPTEAFF. Written as DNA, the CDR3 is TGTGCCAGCAGTGAAGGCCGGACCGGTCCCACTGAAGCTTTCTTT. Full variable domain (outside the CDR3, taken from reference TRBV2 and TRBJ1-1): EPEVTQTPSHQVTQMGQEVILRCVPISNHLYFYWYRQILGQKVEFLVSFYNNEISEKSEIFDDQFSVERPDGSNFTLKIRSTKLEDSAMYFCASSEGRTGPTEAFFGQGTRLTVV.

The sample holds one count of this clone. The chain employs TRBV9 and TRBJ1-1; D is possibly TRBD1 (5 bases). Looked up from germline, CDR1 is SGDLS and CDR2 is YYNGEE. V lost 4 bases, J lost 4 bases, and 17 bases lay in between. The CDR3 runs 15 residues. CDR3 DNA sequence: TGTGCCAGCAGCCCCCGTATAGGGACGGCCACTGAAGCTTTCTTT. As protein: CASSPRIGTATEAFF.

The CDR3 here is CASSSRTARGTEAFF. The CDR3 bases are TGTGCCAGCAGCTCAAGGACAGCGCGTGGCACTGAAGCTTTCTTT. The rearrangement uses TRBV11-1 and TRBJ1-1, with D perhaps matching TRBD1 (6 bases). The CDR3 totals 15 residues. CDR1 and CDR2 from the germline V gene are SGHAT and FQDESV (reference sequence). Trimming cost V 4 bases and J 4 bases, with 16 bases left between them.